The 30 T cell receptor beta chains reported below all come from one sample, sequenced in a study of cytotoxic CD8 clonotypes in ibrutinib-treated CLL. Assay used: immunoSEQ multiplex PCR; TCRdb lists only in-frame clones, some missing. Found here are some 130,000 clones, roughly 88% of them singletons; the top ten hold roughly 1.9%. Here the sequenced sample was PBMCs, taken after 24 months of ibrutinib treatment. All receptors derive from a human donor with chronic lymphocytic leukemia.

This clone was counted a few times. The V and J genes are TRBV9 and TRBJ2-2; no clear D. The germline gives CDR1 SGDLS, CDR2 YYNGEE. The V gene lost 5 bases and the J gene lost 0 bases, with 8 bases spanning the gap. The CDR3 totals 14 residues. CDR3 coding DNA: TGTGCCAGCAGAAAAGGGTCGAACACCGGGGAGCTGTTTTTT. Translating gives CASRKGSNTGELFF. Full variable domain (rest looked up from reference TRBV9 and TRBJ2-2): DSGVTQTPKHLITATGQRVTLRCSPRSGDLSVYWYQQSLDQGLQFLIQYYNGEERAKGNILERFSAQQFPDLHSELNLSSLELGDSALYFCASRKGSNTGELFFGEGSRLTVL.

V gene TRBV7-2 combines with J gene TRBJ2-3; 11 bases match TRBD2. Losses at the gene ends were 3 bases for V and 5 bases for J; bases not matched to a gene: 4. Per the germline V gene, CDR1 is SGHTA and CDR2 is FQGNSA. CDR3 size: 15 residues. The CDR3 DNA reads TGTGCCAGCAGCTTTAGCGGGAGGGTGGTAGATACGCAGTATTTT. This gives the protein CASSFSGRVVDTQYF.

The chain has TRBV6-4 and TRBJ2-7; D gene unclear. Germline assignment: CDR1 MRHNA and CDR2 SNTAGT. The CDR3 spans 13 residues. Between the trimmed V and J ends, which lost 4 bases and 0 bases, there was a span of 7 bases. The CDR3: CASSVVSSYEQYF. As DNA, the CDR3 is TGTGCCAGCAGTGTAGTGAGCTCCTACGAGCAGTACTTC.

The V call is TRBV7-7, the J call TRBJ2-2, with a tentative D call TRBD1 (5 bases). This CDR3 has 15 residues. Germline lookup yields CDR1 SSHAT and CDR2 FNYEAQ (reference sequence). V was clipped by 5 bases and J by 1 base, with 11 bases between them. This chain's CDR3 is CASSPIQGNTGELFF. CDR3 bases: TGTGCCAGCAGCCCTATTCAGGGGAACACCGGGGAGCTGTTTTTT.

This clone was observed a few times. The genes are TRBV5-6 and TRBJ2-1; D call uncertain. Trimming stripped 0 bases from V and 10 bases from J, with 11 bases between. This CDR3 comprises 13 residues. Germline values: CDR1 SGHDT, CDR2 YYEEEE. This chain's CDR3 is CASSLGPVREQFF. CDR3 bases: TGTGCCAGCAGCTTGGGCCCCGTCCGGGAGCAGTTCTTC.

The chain combines TRBV28 with TRBJ2-7; 7 bases match TRBD1. Germline CDR1 and CDR2: MDHEN and SYDVKM. V lost 7 bases and J lost 2; bases outside the gene matches: 8. The CDR3 covers 14 residues. As DNA, the CDR3 is TGTGCCAGCACTACCGGGGACAGAACCTACGAGCAGTACTTC. This codes for CASTTGDRTYEQYF.

The chain combines TRBV30 with TRBJ2-3; the match to TRBD2 covers 8 bases. Unmatched junction bases numbered 4, after V lost 5 bases and J lost 3 bases. Per germline, CDR1 GTSNPN and CDR2 SVGIG (reference sequence). The CDR3 is 13 residues long. DNA of the CDR3: TGTGCCTGGCGGGGGGGAGGGACAGATACGCAGTATTTT. It is translated as CAWRGGGTDTQYF. Filled out from reference TRBV30 and TRBJ2-3, the complete variable domain reads SQTIHQWPATLVQPVGSPLSLECTVEGTSNPNLYWYRQAAGRGLQLLFYSVGIGQISSEVPQNLSASRPQDRQFILSSKKLLLSDSGFYLCAWRGGGTDTQYFGPGTRLTVL.

This clone was picked up a small number of times. The chain links TRBV19 to TRBJ1-2; TRBD1 might be the D (6 bases). V was clipped by 5 bases and J by 5 bases, with 24 bases between them. Per germline, CDR1 LNHDA and CDR2 SQIVND (reference sequence). The CDR3 consists of 17 residues. DNA of the CDR3: TGTGCCAGTAGTCTCTTTTGGTCAGGGGATGGGATTTATGGCTACACCTTC. Protein product: CASSLFWSGDGIYGYTF.

The chain is built from TRBV2 and TRBJ2-1, with unresolved D. V lost 6 bases and J lost 9, with 9 bases in between. Germline CDR1 and CDR2: SNHLY and FYNNEI. This CDR3 is 11 amino acids long. The CDR3: CASRIEFEQFF. The CDR3 DNA is TGTGCCAGCAGGATTGAGTTTGAGCAGTTCTTC.

The chain carries TRBV6-5 and TRBJ1-2; D remains ambiguous. The CDR3 sequence is 13 residues long. The germline V gene encodes CDR1 MNHEY and CDR2 SVGAGI. V was cut by 0 bases and J by 7 bases, with 9 bases left in between. The CDR3 sequence: CASSYSFGSGYTF. CDR3 bases: TGTGCCAGCAGTTACTCCTTCGGTTCTGGCTACACCTTC.

The rearrangement uses TRBV6-6 and TRBJ1-5; D unclear. The CDR3 consists of 16 residues. V shed 5 bases and J shed 2 bases, with 16 bases lying between them. Per the germline V gene, CDR1 is MNHNY and CDR2 is SVGAGI (reference sequence). The CDR3 sequence is CASSPPPGRGNQPQHF. Written as DNA, the CDR3 is TGTGCCAGCAGTCCCCCCCCGGGGAGAGGCAATCAGCCCCAGCATTTT.

The chain is built from TRBV5-1 and TRBJ2-3; no clear D. Germline V CDR1 and CDR2: SGHRS, YFSETQ. This CDR3 is 14 amino acids long. V was pared by 0 bases and J by 5 bases, with 10 bases between. CDR3 sequence (DNA): TGCGCCAGCAGCTTGGAGGGCCGAGGAGATACGCAGTATTTT. As protein: CASSLEGRGDTQYF.

This chain joins TRBV5-6 and TRBJ2-1; no definite D call. CDR1 and CDR2 (germline): SGHDT, YYEEEE. The V end lost 6 bases, the J end lost 0 bases, and 13 bases lay between the germline ends. The CDR3 is made up of 15 amino acids. The CDR3 region has the DNA TGTGCCAGCAAGCTTGAGGTGCTCTCCTACAATGAGCAGTTCTTC. Translating gives CASKLEVLSYNEQFF.

This chain links TRBV5-8 with TRBJ1-1; D is ambiguous. Germline CDR1 is SGHTS and CDR2 is YDEGEE. The CDR3 has 11 amino acids. Trimming removed 7 bases from V and 5 bases from J, with 9 bases in between. The CDR3 spells CASSRLTEAFF. In nucleotides, the CDR3 is TGTGCCAGCTCCCGTTTAACTGAAGCTTTCTTT.

The chain has TRBV28 and TRBJ2-7; D is undetermined. Germline CDR1 and CDR2: MDHEN and SYDVKM. Deletions cut 4 bases from V and 0 bases from J, with 13 bases between. The CDR3 consists of 15 residues. The CDR3 loop is CASSSPSWSSYEQYF. The CDR3 DNA reads as TGTGCCAGCAGTTCACCCTCGTGGTCCTCCTACGAGCAGTACTTC.

A note on this clone: Other DNA sequences in this specimen translate into the identical CDR3. The CDR3 coding sequence is TGTGCCAGCTCCTTTAGGGATCAGCCCCAGCATTTT. Its protein is CASSFRDQPQHF. The gene calls are TRBV6-6 and TRBJ1-5; D ambiguous. V was clipped by 8 bases and J by 5 bases, with 10 bases between them. The CDR3 runs to 12 residues. CDR1 is MNHNY and CDR2 is SVGAGI in the germline V gene (reference sequence).

This clone has a handful of counts. The chain uses TRBV7-7 and TRBJ2-7; TRBD1 matches at 8 bases. Germline loops: CDR1 SSHAT, CDR2 FNYEAQ (reference sequence). Trimming took 4 bases from V and 1 from J; bases not matched to a gene: 6. This CDR3 has 15 amino acids. The CDR3 loop is CASSYSTGGSYEQYF. The CDR3 nucleotides read TGTGCCAGCAGCTACTCCACAGGGGGATCCTACGAGCAGTACTTC. Supplemented by reference TRBV7-7 and TRBJ2-7, the full variable domain reads GAGVSQSPRYKVTKRGQDVTLRCDPISSHATLYWYQQALGQGPEFLTYFNYEAQPDKSGLPSDRFSAERPEGSISTLTIQRTEQRDSAMYRCASSYSTGGSYEQYFGPGTRLTVT.

This clone was seen once. The same CDR3 also results from other DNA sequences found in this sample. The genes are TRBV28 and TRBJ1-5; D uncertain. The germline V gene encodes CDR1 MDHEN and CDR2 SYDVKM. Trimming stripped 4 bases from V and 4 bases from J, with 5 bases between. The CDR3 runs 12 residues. The CDR3 sequence: CASSSGNQPQHF. The CDR3 nucleotides read TGTGCCAGCAGTTCGGGTAATCAGCCCCAGCATTTT.

The chain links TRBV27 to TRBJ2-2; D is uncertain. This CDR3 contains 14 residues. The germline V gene encodes CDR1 MNHEY and CDR2 SMNVEV (reference sequence). V was clipped by 4 bases and J by 4 bases, with 10 bases between them. The CDR3 spells CASSWAGSTGELFF. CDR3 DNA: TGTGCCAGCAGTTGGGCAGGAAGCACCGGGGAGCTGTTTTTT.

The rearrangement uses TRBV7-2 and TRBJ2-5, with D tentatively TRBD1 (6 bases). CDR1 and CDR2 from the germline V gene are SGHTA and FQGNSA. Trimming stripped 1 base from V and 0 bases from J, with 15 bases between. This CDR3 is built from 17 residues. The CDR3 loop reads CASSLGQALLYQETQYF. The CDR3 DNA is TGTGCCAGCAGCTTAGGACAGGCCTTATTGTACCAAGAGACCCAGTACTTC.

J is TRBJ2-7 and V is TRBV27; 8 bases agree with TRBD1. V lost 6 bases, J lost 2 bases, and 3 bases stayed unmatched. Per germline, CDR1 MNHEY and CDR2 SMNVEV (reference sequence). CDR3 length: 13 residues. The CDR3 nucleotides are TGTGCCAGCAGCGGGACAGGACCCTACGAGCAGTACTTC. Its translation is CASSGTGPYEQYF.

As regards this clone: Other nucleotide sequences from this sample produce the same CDR3. V and J are TRBV18 and TRBJ2-7; unclear D gene. The ends were cut back, 5 bases at V and 3 bases at J, with 5 bases in the middle. The germline CDR1 and CDR2 sequences are KGHSH and LQKENI. This CDR3 comprises 11 residues. The CDR3 sequence: CASSSRYEQYF. The CDR3 DNA reads TGTGCCAGCTCAAGTCGCTACGAGCAGTACTTC.

This chain uses TRBV18 with TRBJ1-2; TRBD1 matches at 10 bases. The CDR3 loop spans 17 amino acids. Germline V gene data show CDR1 as KGHSH and CDR2 as LQKENI. V dropped 4 bases and J dropped 5; count of bases not matched to a gene: 13. CDR3 residues: CASSRGTGTGANYGYTF. The CDR3 DNA is TGTGCCAGCTCACGTGGGACTGGGACAGGGGCGAATTATGGCTACACCTTC.

The V and J genes are TRBV6-5 and TRBJ1-2; D unclear. CDR1 and CDR2 from the germline V gene are MNHEY and SVGAGI. V was clipped by 5 bases and J by 5 bases, with 12 bases between them. CDR3 length equals 13 residues. Here the CDR3 DNA reads TGTGCCAGCAGTACAGACGTAGCTTATGGCTACACCTTC. Encoded protein: CASSTDVAYGYTF.

This clone was observed once. The chain couples TRBV4-2 to TRBJ2-3, with TRBD2 as a possible D gene (6 bases). The germline V and J ends were trimmed by 0 bases and 7 bases, with 11 bases remaining between them. Germline lookup yields CDR1 LGHNA and CDR2 YNFKEQ. This CDR3 has 14 amino acids. The CDR3 DNA is TGTGCCAGCAGCCAAGACTGGGACTCCAATACGCAGTATTTT. Its protein is CASSQDWDSNTQYF.

J is TRBJ1-2 and V is TRBV28; no reliable D call. V was trimmed by 5 bases and J by 2 bases, leaving 18 bases between them. CDR3 length: 16 amino acids. Per the germline V gene, CDR1 is MDHEN and CDR2 is SYDVKM. CDR3 loop: CASSPGGKAVNYGYTF. The CDR3 region has the DNA TGTGCCAGCAGTCCAGGAGGGAAGGCAGTCAACTATGGCTACACCTTC.

This chain joins TRBV19 and TRBJ1-2, with 7 bases lining up with TRBD1. Germline CDR1 reads LNHDA; CDR2 reads SQIVND (reference sequence). Trimming took 5 bases from V and 6 from J; bases not matched to a gene: 9. The CDR3 totals 14 residues. CDR3 in DNA: TGTGCCAGTAGTTTCACACAGGGGATTAATGGCTACACCTTC. Amino acids: CASSFTQGINGYTF.

This chain uses TRBV2 with TRBJ1-2; a possible D gene is TRBD1 (5 bases). The CDR3 loop spans 13 amino acids. The V and J ends lost 2 bases and 5 bases respectively, with 9 bases between them. Germline V gene sequence: CDR1 SNHLY, CDR2 FYNNEI. The CDR3 coding sequence is TGTGCCAGCAGTGAATGGGGGGAGTATGGCTACACCTTC. Protein: CASSEWGEYGYTF.

This sequence joins TRBV18 and TRBJ2-1; the match to TRBD2 covers 8 bases. V dropped 5 bases and J dropped 7; count of bases not matched to a gene: 22. The CDR3 length is 19 residues. CDR1 is KGHSH, CDR2 LQKENI, per germline. Here the CDR3 reads CASSTNTRRPGLVLNEQFF. The CDR3 nucleotides read TGTGCCAGCTCAACGAATACTCGCCGACCGGGACTAGTTCTTAATGAGCAGTTCTTC.

The chain employs TRBV6-4 and TRBJ2-3; 7 bases are shared with TRBD1. V lost 2 bases, J lost 2 bases, and 10 bases stayed unmatched. Looked up from germline, CDR1 is MRHNA and CDR2 is SNTAGT. CDR3 length equals 17 residues. CDR3 DNA: TGTGCCAGCAGTGACCGGTCGGGACAGTTCACCACAGATACGCAGTATTTT. Residues: CASSDRSGQFTTDTQYF.